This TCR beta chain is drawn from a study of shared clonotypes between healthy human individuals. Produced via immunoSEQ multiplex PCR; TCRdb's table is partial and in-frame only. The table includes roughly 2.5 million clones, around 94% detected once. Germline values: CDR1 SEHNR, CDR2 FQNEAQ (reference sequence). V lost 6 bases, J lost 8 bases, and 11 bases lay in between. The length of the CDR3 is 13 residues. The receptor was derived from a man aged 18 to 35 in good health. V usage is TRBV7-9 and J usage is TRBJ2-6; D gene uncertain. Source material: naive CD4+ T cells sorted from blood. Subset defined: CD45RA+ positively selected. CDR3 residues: CASRTQDPNVLTF. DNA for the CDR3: TGTGCCAGCAGAACGCAGGATCCCAACGTCCTGACTTTC.